This T cell receptor beta chain was retrieved from a study of cytomegalovirus exposure and HLA in healthy donors. Here immunoSEQ multiplex PCR was the method, and the copy in TCRdb shows in-frame clones only, minus some. The table includes approximately 150,000 clones, around nine tenths detected once. The ends were cut back, 5 bases at V and 6 bases at J, with 16 bases in the middle. CDR1 and CDR2 (germline): SGHVS, FQNEAQ. CDR3 length: 15 amino acids. This sequence joins TRBV7-8 and TRBJ2-2, with unresolved D. Material for sequencing was PBMCs. This clonotype was obtained from a woman aged 25 to 39 in good health and CMV-seronegative. The CDR3 region is CASSPTTSVPGELFF. CDR3 nucleotides: TGTGCCAGCAGCCCAACTACCAGCGTCCCCGGGGAGCTGTTTTTT.